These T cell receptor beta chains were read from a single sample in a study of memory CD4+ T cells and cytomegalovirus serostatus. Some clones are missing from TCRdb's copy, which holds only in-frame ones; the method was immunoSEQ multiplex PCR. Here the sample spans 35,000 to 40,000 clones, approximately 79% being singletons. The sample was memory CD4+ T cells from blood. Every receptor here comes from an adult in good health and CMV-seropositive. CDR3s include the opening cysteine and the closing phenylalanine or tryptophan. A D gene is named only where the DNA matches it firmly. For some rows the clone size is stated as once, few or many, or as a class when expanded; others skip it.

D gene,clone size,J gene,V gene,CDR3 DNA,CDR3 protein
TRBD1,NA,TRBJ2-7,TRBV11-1,TGTGCCAGCAGCTTAGCGGGACAGCCCTTTGGGGAGCAGTACTTC,CASSLAGQPFGEQYF
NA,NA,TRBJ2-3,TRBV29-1,TGCAGCGTTCCAGCCCCAATGGGCTCAAATACGCAGTATTTT,CSVPAPMGSNTQYF
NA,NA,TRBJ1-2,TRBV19,TGTGCCAGTAGTGGAGGGCAGGGAAGAAACTATGGCTACACCTTC,CASSGGQGRNYGYTF
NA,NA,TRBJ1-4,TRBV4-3,TGCGCCAGCAGCATCCGGGGGGGGGCTTCTAATGAAAAACTGTTTTTT,CASSIRGGASNEKLFF
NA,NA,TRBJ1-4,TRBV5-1,TGCGCCAGCAGCTTGTCCCGGGGGGGTAATGAAAAACTGTTTTTT,CASSLSRGGNEKLFF
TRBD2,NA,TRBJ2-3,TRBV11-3,TGTGCCAGCAGCTTATCGACGGCTAGCGGAAGAACAGATACGCAGTATTTT,CASSLSTASGRTDTQYF
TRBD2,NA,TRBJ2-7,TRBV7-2,TGTGCCAGCAGCTTCGTTGCGGGAGGTAACGAGCAGTACTTC,CASSFVAGGNEQYF
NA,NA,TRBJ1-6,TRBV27,TGTGCCAGCAGTTTGATCAGGGTTAATTCACCCCTCCACTTT,CASSLIRVNSPLHF
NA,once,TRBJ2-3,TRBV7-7,TGTGCTAGCAGCGTAGGGGAGGCCAGCACAGATACGCAGTATTTT,CASSVGEASTDTQYF
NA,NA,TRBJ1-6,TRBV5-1,TGCGCCAGCAGCGAGCGGTCGGATTCACCCCTCCACTTT,CASSERSDSPLHF
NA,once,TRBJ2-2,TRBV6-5,TGTGCCAGCAGAGACTTAAACACCGGGGAGCTGTTTTTT,CASRDLNTGELFF
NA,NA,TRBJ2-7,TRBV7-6,TGTGCCAGCAGCTTATTTCAAGGATACGAGCAGTACTTC,CASSLFQGYEQYF
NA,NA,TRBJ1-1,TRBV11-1,TGTGCCAGCAGCCCCAGGGCGGGACGGGTCACTGAAGCTTTCTTT,CASSPRAGRVTEAFF
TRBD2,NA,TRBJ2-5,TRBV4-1,TGCGCCAGCAGCCATTCGACTAGCGGGCGGGAAGGAGCCCAGTACTTC,CASSHSTSGREGAQYF
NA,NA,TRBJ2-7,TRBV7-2,TGTGCCAGCGGCTTGGGAGAGCAGTACTTC,CASGLGEQYF
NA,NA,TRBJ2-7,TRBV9,TGTGCCAGCAGCGTAGATGTGACGTCCTACGAGCAGTACTTC,CASSVDVTSYEQYF
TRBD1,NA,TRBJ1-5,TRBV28,TGTGCCAGCAGGCGACAGGGAAACGCCAATCAGCCCCAGCATTTT,CASRRQGNANQPQHF
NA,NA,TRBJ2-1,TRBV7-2,TGTGCCAGCAGTTCGAGCAGTCCCCCTCTGGGTGAGCAGTTCTTC,CASSSSSPPLGEQFF
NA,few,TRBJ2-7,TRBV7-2,TGTGCCAGCAGCTCCCAGACTCTCACCTACGAGCAGTACTTC,CASSSQTLTYEQYF
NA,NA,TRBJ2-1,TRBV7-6,TGTGCCAGCAGCTTACGACTCGAGAGCTCCTACAATGAGCAGTTCTTC,CASSLRLESSYNEQFF
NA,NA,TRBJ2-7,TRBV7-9,TGTGCCAGCAGCCAGATTGGGGAGGAGCAGTACTTC,CASSQIGEEQYF
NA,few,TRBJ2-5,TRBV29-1,TGCAGCGTTGTCCCCTCAGGACCCAACTTCCCAGAGACCCAGTACTTC,CSVVPSGPNFPETQYF
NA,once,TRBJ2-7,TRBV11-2,TGTGCCAGCAGCTGGACCTGGGGGTACGAGCAGTACTTC,CASSWTWGYEQYF
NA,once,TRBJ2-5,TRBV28,TGTGCCATCGGGACTGCCTCCGAGACCCAGTACTTC,CAIGTASETQYF
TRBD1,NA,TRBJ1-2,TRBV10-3,TGTGCCATCAGCGTGGACAGGATTTATGGCTACACCTTC,CAISVDRIYGYTF
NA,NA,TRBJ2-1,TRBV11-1,TGTGCCAGCAGCTTAAGCGGAAGCTCCTACAATGAGCAGTTCTTC,CASSLSGSSYNEQFF
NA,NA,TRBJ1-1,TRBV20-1,TGCAGTGCTTCGAACACTGAAGCTTTCTTT,CSASNTEAFF
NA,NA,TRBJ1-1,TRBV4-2,TGTGCCAGCAGCCAAGGCGACGGGCTGAACACTGAAGCTTTCTTT,CASSQGDGLNTEAFF
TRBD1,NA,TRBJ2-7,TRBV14,TGTGCCAGCAGCCAAGATATCGGACAGGGCCTAAGCTCCTACGAGCAGTACTTC,CASSQDIGQGLSSYEQYF
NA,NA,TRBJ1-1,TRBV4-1,TGCGCCAGCAGCCAAGTTACAGGGTTCTCCGAAGCTTTCTTT,CASSQVTGFSEAFF
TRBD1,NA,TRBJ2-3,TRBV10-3,TGTGCCATCAGTGAAACGACAGGGGGGTCAGATACGCAGTATTTT,CAISETTGGSDTQYF
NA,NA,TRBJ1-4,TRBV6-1,TGTGCCAGCAGTGACCTATCAGGGCCTAATGAAAAACTGTTTTTT,CASSDLSGPNEKLFF
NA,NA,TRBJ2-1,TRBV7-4,TGTGCCAGCAGCTTTTGGGGGGTACGAGACAATGAGCAGTTCTTC,CASSFWGVRDNEQFF
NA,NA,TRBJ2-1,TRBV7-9,TGTGCCAGCAGCTTCAAGAATGAGCAGTTCTTC,CASSFKNEQFF
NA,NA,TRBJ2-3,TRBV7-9,TGTGCCAGCAGCCCGCGTGGGGGAACTAGCACAGATACGCAGTATTTT,CASSPRGGTSTDTQYF
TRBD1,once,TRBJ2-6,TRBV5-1,TGCGCCAGCAGCTCCAGTACAGGGGATCCTGGGGCCAACGTCCTGACTTTC,CASSSSTGDPGANVLTF
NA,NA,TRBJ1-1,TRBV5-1,TGCGCCAGCAGCTTGGACGGGGGAAACACTGAAGCTTTCTTT,CASSLDGGNTEAFF
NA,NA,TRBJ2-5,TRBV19,TGTGCCAGTAATGACGGGGCGGGGGCCCAAGAGACCCAGTACTTC,CASNDGAGAQETQYF
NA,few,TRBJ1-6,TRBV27,TGTGCCAGCAGTTTATCCGGGGGTGGAGGTTCACCCCTCCACTTT,CASSLSGGGGSPLHF
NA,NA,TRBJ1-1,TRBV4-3,TGCGCCAGCAGCCAAGTATCGGGACCCAGGGACACTGAAGCTTTCTTT,CASSQVSGPRDTEAFF
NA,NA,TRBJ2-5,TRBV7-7,TGTGCTAGCAGCTTAGGTTTGGCCCAAGAGACCCAGTACTTC,CASSLGLAQETQYF
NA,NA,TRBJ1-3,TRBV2,TGTGCCAGTAGCCTCGAAGGGGGCTCTGGAAACACCATATATTTT,CASSLEGGSGNTIYF
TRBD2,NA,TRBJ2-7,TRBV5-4,TGTGCCAGCAGCTCACCTGGGACTAGCGGGAGTGGTAGCGAGCAGTACTTC,CASSSPGTSGSGSEQYF